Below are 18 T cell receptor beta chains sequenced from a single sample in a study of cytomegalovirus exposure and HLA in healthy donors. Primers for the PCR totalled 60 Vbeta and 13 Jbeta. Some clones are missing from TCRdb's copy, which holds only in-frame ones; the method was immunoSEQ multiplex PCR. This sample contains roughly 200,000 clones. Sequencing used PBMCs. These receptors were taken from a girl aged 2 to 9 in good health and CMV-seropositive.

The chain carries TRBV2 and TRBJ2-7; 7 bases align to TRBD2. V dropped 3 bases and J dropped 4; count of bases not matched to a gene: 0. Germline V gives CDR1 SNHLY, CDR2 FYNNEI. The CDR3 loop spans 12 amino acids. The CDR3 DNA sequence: TGTGCCAGCAGTGAGGGGGGGTACGAGCAGTACTTC. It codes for CASSEGGYEQYF.

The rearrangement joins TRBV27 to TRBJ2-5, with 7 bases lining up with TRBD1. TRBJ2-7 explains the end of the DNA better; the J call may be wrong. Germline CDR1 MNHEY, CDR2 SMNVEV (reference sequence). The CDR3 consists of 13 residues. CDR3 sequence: CASSLDRLDEQYF. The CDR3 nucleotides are TGTGCCAGCAGTTTGGACAGGTTGGACGAGCAGTACTTC.

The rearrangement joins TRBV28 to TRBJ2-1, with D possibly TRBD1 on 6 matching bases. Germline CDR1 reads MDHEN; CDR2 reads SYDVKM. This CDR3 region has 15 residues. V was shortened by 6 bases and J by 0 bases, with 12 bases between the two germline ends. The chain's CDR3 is CASRHRESSYNEQFF. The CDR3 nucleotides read TGTGCCAGCAGACACAGGGAGAGCTCCTACAATGAGCAGTTCTTC. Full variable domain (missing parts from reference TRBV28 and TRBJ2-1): DVKVTQSSRYLVKRTGEKVFLECVQDMDHENMFWYRQDPGLGLRLIYFSYDVKMKEKGDIPEGYSVSREKKERFSLILESASTNQTSMYLCASRHRESSYNEQFFGPGTRLTVL.

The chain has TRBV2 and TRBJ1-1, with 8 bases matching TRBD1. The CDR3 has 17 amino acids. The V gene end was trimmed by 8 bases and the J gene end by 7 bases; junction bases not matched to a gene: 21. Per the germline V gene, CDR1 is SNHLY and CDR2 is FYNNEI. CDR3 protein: CASGDRPGLISRNEAFF. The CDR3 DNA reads TGTGCCAGCGGGGACAGGCCGGGCCTAATAAGTAGAAATGAAGCTTTCTTT.

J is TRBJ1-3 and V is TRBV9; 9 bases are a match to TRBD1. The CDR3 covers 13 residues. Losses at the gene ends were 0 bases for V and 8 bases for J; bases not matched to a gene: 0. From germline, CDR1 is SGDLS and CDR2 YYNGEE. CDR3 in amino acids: CASSVGTGDTIYF. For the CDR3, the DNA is TGTGCCAGCAGCGTAGGGACAGGGGACACCATATATTTT. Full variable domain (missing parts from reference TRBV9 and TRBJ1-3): DSGVTQTPKHLITATGQRVTLRCSPRSGDLSVYWYQQSLDQGLQFLIQYYNGEERAKGNILERFSAQQFPDLHSELNLSSLELGDSALYFCASSVGTGDTIYFGEGSWLTVV.

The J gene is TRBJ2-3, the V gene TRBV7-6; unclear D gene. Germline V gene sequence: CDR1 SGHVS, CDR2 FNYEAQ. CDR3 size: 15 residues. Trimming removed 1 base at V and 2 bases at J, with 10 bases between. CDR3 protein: CASSLGPSVTDTQYF. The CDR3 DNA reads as TGTGCCAGCAGCTTAGGTCCCAGCGTCACAGATACGCAGTATTTT.

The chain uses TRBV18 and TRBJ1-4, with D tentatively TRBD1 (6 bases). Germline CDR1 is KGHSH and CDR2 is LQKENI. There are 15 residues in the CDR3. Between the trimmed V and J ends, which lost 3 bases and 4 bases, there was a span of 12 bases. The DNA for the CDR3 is TGTGCCAGCTCACCCTCAAGGGGGATTAATGAAAAACTGTTTTTT. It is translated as CASSPSRGINEKLFF.

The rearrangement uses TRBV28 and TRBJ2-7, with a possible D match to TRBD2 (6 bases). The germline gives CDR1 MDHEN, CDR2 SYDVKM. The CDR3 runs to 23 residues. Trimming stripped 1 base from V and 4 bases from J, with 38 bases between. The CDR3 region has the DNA TGTGCCAGCAGTTTATTAGGGATGGGACTCCACACCCGGGTTTCGCGGCCACCGTACGAGCAGTACTTC. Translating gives CASSLLGMGLHTRVSRPPYEQYF. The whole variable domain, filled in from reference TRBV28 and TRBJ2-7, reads DVKVTQSSRYLVKRTGEKVFLECVQDMDHENMFWYRQDPGLGLRLIYFSYDVKMKEKGDIPEGYSVSREKKERFSLILESASTNQTSMYLCASSLLGMGLHTRVSRPPYEQYFGPGTRLTVT.

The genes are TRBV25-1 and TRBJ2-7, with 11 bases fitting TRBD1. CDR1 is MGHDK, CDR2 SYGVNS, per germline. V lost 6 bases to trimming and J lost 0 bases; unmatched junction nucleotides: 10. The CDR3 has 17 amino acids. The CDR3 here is CASSTKGGTGGSYEQYF. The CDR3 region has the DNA TGTGCCAGCAGCACGAAGGGAGGGACAGGGGGCTCCTACGAGCAGTACTTC.

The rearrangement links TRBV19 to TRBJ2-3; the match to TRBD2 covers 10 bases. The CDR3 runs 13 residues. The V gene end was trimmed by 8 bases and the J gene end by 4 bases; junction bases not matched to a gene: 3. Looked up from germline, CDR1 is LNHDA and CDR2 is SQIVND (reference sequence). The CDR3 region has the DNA TGTGCCAGTCGGCTAGCGGGAGCAGATACGCAGTATTTT. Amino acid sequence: CASRLAGADTQYF. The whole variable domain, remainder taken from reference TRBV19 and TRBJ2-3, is DGGITQSPKYLFRKEGQNVTLSCEQNLNHDAMYWYRQDPGQGLRLIYYSQIVNDFQKGDIAEGYSVSREKKESFPLTVTSAQKNPTAFYLCASRLAGADTQYFGPGTRLTVL.

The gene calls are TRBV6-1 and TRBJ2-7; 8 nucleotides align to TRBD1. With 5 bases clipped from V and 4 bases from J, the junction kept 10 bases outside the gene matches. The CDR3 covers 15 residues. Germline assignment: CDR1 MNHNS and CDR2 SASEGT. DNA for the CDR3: TGTGCCAGCAGTACAGGGGGGCAACCGGGGTACGAGCAGTACTTC. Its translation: CASSTGGQPGYEQYF.

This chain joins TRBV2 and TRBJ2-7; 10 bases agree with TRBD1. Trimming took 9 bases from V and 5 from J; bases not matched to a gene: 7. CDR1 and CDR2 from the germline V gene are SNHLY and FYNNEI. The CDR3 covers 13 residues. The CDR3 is CARGSGQGNEQYF. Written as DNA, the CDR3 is TGTGCCAGGGGGTCGGGACAGGGGAACGAGCAGTACTTC.

CDR3 in DNA: TGTGCCAGCAGATACATACAGGGGACCTCCTACGAGCAGTACTTC. Translating it yields CASRYIQGTSYEQYF. The J gene is TRBJ2-7, the V gene TRBV28; 7 bases line up with TRBD1. This CDR3 has 15 amino acids. V lost 6 bases and J lost 0; bases outside the gene matches: 8. Germline loops: CDR1 MDHEN, CDR2 SYDVKM.

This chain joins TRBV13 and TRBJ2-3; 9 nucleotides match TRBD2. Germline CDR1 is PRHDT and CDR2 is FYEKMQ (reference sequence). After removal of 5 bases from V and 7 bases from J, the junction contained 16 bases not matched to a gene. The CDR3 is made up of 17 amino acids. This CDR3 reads CASSRETSGLLRNTQYF. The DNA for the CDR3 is TGTGCCAGCAGCCGAGAAACTAGCGGGTTGCTACGAAATACGCAGTATTTT.

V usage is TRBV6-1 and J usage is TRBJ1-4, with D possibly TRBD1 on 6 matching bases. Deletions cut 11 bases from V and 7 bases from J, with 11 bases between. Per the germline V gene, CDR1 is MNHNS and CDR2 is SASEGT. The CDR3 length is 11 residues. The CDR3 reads CAGGALEKLFF. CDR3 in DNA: TGTGCCGGGGGGGCGCTTGAAAAACTGTTTTTT.

The chain's CDR3 is CASRQGAVNSYEQYF. The CDR3 region has the DNA TGTGCCAGCAGACAAGGGGCGGTCAACTCCTACGAGCAGTACTTC. The chain is built from TRBV6-1 and TRBJ2-7, with a weak D call TRBD1 (5 bases). Trimming removed 6 bases from V and 0 bases from J, with 15 bases in between. The CDR3 has 15 amino acids. CDR1 and CDR2 (germline): MNHNS, SASEGT.

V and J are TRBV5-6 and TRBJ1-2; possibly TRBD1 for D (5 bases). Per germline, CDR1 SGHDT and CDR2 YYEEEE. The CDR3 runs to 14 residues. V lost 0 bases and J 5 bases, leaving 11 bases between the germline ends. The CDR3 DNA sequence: TGTGCCAGCAGCTTGGTCCAGGGCCTGTATGGCTACACCTTC. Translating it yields CASSLVQGLYGYTF.

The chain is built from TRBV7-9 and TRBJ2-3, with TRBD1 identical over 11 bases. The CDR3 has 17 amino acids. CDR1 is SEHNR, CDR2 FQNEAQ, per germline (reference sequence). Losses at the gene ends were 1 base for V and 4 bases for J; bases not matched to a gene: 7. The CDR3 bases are TGTGCCAGCAGCTTAGAGGACAGGGGGCTCGTCCCAGATACGCAGTATTTT. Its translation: CASSLEDRGLVPDTQYF.